The 4 T cell receptor beta chains reported below all come from one sample, sequenced in a study of CD8 T cells in Susac syndrome. About 0.5 to 1 ug RNA was reverse transcribed with random hexamers. TCRdb reprocessed the immunoSEQ multiplex PCR reads via MiXCR and lists one record per CDR3 protein. The profile shows around 130,000 distinct CDR3 sequences, roughly 94% of them singletons. Input material: CD4+ T cells from PBMCs. All receptors come from a human donor in good health.

On this clonotype itself: One end of the junction fails to match germline, which may point to a read error. CDR3 amino acids: CASSPTSQVETQYF. In DNA form, the CDR3 reads TGTGCTAGCAGCCCGACTAGTCAAGTGGAGACCCAGTACTTC. The chain couples TRBV7-7 to TRBJ2-5, with D perhaps TRBD2 (6 bases). The CDR3 has 14 amino acids. Germline loops: CDR1 SSHAT, CDR2 FNYEAQ (reference sequence). The variable domain in full, with the rest retrieved from reference TRBV7-7 and TRBJ2-5, is GAGVSQSPRYKVTKRGQDVTLRCDPISSHATLYWYQQALGQGPEFLTYFNYEAQPDKSGLPSDRFSAERPEGSISTLTIQRTEQRDSAMYRCASSPTSQVETQYFGPGTRLLVL.

The chain uses TRBV19 and TRBJ2-5, with TRBD2 identical over 7 bases. J gave up 4 bases and V 3 bases, and 2 bases lay outside the gene matches. CDR3 length equals 13 residues. CDR1 is LNHDA, CDR2 SQIVND, per germline (reference sequence). The CDR3, as DNA: TGTGCCAGTAGTATGTCGGGAGGAGAGACCCAGTACTTC. Translating gives CASSMSGGETQYF.

This chain connects TRBV18 to TRBJ2-1; 9 nucleotides match TRBD1. V lost 6 bases and J lost 4; bases outside the gene matches: 13. The germline CDR1 and CDR2 sequences are KGHSH and LQKENI. The CDR3 is made up of 17 amino acids. The CDR3 reads CASSPIAGTGPYNEQFF. The CDR3 DNA reads TGTGCCAGCTCTCCTATCGCCGGGACAGGGCCTTACAATGAGCAGTTCTTC.

In its sample, this clonotype was seen once. The chain joins TRBV20-1 to TRBJ1-5, with a tentative D call TRBD1 (5 bases). Trimming cost V 7 bases and J 6 bases, with 13 bases left between them. Germline assignment: CDR1 DFQATT and CDR2 SNEGSKA (reference sequence). The CDR3 length is 12 residues. The CDR3 DNA sequence: TGCAGTGTGGGGCAGGGCGCTCAGCCCCAGCATTTT. Amino acid sequence: CSVGQGAQPQHF.